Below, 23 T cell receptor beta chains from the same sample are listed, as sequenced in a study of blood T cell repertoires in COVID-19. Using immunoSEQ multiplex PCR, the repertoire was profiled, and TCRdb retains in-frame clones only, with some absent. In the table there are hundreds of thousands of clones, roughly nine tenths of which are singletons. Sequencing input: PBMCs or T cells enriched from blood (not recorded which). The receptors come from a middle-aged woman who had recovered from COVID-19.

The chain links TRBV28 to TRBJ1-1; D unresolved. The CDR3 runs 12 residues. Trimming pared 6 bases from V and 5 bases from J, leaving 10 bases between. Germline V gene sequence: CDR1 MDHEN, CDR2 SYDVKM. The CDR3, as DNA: TGTGCCAGCAGGACCCCAGGAACTGAAGCTTTCTTT. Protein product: CASRTPGTEAFF.

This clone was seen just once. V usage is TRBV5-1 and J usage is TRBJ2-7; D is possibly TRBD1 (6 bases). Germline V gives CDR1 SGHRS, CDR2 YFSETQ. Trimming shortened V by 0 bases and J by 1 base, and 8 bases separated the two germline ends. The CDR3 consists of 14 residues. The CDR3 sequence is CASSLVGASYEQYF. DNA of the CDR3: TGCGCCAGCAGCTTGGTGGGGGCTTCCTACGAGCAGTACTTC.

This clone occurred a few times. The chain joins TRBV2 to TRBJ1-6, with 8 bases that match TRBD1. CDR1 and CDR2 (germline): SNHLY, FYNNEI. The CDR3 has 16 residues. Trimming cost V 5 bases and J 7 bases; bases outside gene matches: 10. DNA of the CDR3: TGTGCCAGCAGTCTACAGGGGGGTAACCTCAATTCACCCCTCCACTTT. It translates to CASSLQGGNLNSPLHF. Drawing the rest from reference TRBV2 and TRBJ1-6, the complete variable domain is EPEVTQTPSHQVTQMGQEVILRCVPISNHLYFYWYRQILGQKVEFLVSFYNNEISEKSEIFDDQFSVERPDGSNFTLKIRSTKLEDSAMYFCASSLQGGNLNSPLHFGNGTRLTVT.

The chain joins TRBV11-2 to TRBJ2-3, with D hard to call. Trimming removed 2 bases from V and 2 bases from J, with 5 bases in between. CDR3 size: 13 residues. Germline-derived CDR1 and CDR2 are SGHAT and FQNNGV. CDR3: CASSLTNTDTQYF. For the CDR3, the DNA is TGTGCCAGCAGCTTAACTAACACAGATACGCAGTATTTT.

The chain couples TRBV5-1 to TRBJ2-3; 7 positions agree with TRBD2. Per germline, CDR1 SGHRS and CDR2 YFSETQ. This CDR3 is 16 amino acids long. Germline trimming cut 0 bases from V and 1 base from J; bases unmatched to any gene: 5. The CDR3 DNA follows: TGCGCCAGCAGCTTGGGGGCCCTAGCGGGCACAGATACGCAGTATTTT. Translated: CASSLGALAGTDTQYF.

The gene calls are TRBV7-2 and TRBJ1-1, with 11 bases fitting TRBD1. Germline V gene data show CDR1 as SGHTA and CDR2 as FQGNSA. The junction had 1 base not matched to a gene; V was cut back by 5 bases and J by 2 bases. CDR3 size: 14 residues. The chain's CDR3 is CASSGQGANTEAFF. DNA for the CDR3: TGTGCCAGCAGCGGACAGGGGGCCAACACTGAAGCTTTCTTT.

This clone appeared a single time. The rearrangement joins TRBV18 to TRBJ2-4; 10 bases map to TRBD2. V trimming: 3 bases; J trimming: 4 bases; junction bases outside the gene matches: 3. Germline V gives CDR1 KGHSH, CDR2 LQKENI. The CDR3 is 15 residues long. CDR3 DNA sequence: TGTGCCAGCTCACCCCGGACTAGCGGAAAAAACATTCAGTACTTC. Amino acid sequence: CASSPRTSGKNIQYF.

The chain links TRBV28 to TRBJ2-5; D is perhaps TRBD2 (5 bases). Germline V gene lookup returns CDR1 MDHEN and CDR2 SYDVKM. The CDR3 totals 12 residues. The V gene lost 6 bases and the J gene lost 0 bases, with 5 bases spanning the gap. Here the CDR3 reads CASSGNQETQYF. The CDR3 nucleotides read TGTGCCAGCAGCGGGAACCAAGAGACCCAGTACTTC. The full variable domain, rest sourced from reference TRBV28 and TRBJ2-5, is DVKVTQSSRYLVKRTGEKVFLECVQDMDHENMFWYRQDPGLGLRLIYFSYDVKMKEKGDIPEGYSVSREKKERFSLILESASTNQTSMYLCASSGNQETQYFGPGTRLLVL.

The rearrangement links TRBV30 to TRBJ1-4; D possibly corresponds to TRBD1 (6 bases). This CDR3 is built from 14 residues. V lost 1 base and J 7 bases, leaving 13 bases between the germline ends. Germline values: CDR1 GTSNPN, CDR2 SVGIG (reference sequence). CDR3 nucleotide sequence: TGTGCCTGGAGTGGCAGGGGATATCGTGAAAAACTGTTTTTT. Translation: CAWSGRGYREKLFF.

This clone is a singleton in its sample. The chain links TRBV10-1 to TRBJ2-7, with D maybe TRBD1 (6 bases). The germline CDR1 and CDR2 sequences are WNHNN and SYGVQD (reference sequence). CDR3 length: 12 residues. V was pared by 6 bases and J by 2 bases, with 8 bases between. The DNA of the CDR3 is TGCGCCAGCAGGGGGGCTGCCTACGAGCAGTACTTC. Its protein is CASRGAAYEQYF.

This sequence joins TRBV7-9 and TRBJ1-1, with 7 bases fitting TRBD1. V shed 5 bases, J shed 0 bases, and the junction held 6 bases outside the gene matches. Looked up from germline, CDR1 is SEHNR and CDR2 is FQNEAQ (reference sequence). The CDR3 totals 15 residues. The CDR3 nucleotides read TGTGCCAGCAGCGACGGGACAGCTATGAACACTGAAGCTTTCTTT. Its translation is CASSDGTAMNTEAFF. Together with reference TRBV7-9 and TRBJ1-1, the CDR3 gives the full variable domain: DTGVSQNPRHKITKRGQNVTFRCDPISEHNRLYWYRQTLGQGPEFLTYFQNEAQLEKSRLLSDRFSAERPKGSFSTLEIQRTEQGDSAMYLCASSDGTAMNTEAFFGQGTRLTVV.

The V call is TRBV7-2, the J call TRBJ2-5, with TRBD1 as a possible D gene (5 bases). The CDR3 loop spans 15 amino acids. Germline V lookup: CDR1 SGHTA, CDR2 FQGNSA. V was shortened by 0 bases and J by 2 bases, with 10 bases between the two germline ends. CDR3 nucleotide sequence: TGTGCCAGCAGCTTAGCTGGGGCAGTTCAAGAGACCCAGTACTTC. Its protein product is CASSLAGAVQETQYF.

This CDR3 reads CAIRSSGTSYNEQFF. The CDR3 DNA sequence: TGTGCCATCAGATCCAGCGGGACCTCCTACAATGAGCAGTTCTTC. This chain links TRBV10-3 with TRBJ2-1; TRBD2 matches 7 bases. Germline assignment: CDR1 ENHRY and CDR2 SYGVKD. The CDR3 covers 15 residues. Germline trimming cut 6 bases from V and 0 bases from J; bases unmatched to any gene: 5.

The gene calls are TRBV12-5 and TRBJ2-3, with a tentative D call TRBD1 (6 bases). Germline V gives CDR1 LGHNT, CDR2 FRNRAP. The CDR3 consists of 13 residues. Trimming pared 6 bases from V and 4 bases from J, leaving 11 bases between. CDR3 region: CASGPGDADTQYF. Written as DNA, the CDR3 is TGTGCTAGTGGACCAGGGGACGCAGATACGCAGTATTTT. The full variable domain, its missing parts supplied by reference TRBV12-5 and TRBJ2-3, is DARVTQTPRHKVTEMGQEVTMRCQPILGHNTVFWYRQTMMQGLELLAYFRNRAPLDDSGMPKDRFSAEMPDATLATLKIQPSEPRDSAVYFCASGPGDADTQYFGPGTRLTVL.

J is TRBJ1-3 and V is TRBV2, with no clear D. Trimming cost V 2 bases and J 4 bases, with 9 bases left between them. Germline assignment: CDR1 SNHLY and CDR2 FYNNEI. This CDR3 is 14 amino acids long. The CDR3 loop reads CASSERQAGNTIYF. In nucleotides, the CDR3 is TGTGCCAGCAGTGAAAGGCAGGCGGGAAACACCATATATTTT.

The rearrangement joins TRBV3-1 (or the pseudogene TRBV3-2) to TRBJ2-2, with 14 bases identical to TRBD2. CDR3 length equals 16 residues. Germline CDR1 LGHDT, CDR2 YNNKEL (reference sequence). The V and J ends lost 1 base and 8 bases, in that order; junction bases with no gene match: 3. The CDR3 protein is CASSQGTSGRTGELFF. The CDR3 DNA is TGTGCCAGCAGCCAAGGGACTAGCGGGAGGACGGGGGAGCTGTTTTTT.

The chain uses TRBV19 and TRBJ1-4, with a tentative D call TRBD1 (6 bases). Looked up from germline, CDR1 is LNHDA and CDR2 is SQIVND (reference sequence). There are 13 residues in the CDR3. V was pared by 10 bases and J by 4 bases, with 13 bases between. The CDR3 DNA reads TGTGCCACAGGGACACACTTTAATGAAAAACTGTTTTTT. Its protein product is CATGTHFNEKLFF.

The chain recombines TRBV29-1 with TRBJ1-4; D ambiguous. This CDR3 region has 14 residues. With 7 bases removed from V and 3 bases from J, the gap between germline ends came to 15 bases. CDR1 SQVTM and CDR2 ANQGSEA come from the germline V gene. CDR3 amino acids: CSDHAELSNEKLFF. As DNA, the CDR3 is TGCAGCGACCATGCGGAGTTGTCTAATGAAAAACTGTTTTTT.

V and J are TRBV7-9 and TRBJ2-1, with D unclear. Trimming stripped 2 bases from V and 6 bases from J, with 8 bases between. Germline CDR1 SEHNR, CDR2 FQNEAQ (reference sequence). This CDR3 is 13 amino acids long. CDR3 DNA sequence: TGTGCCAGCAGCTTACTCCGGGTCAATGAGCAGTTCTTC. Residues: CASSLLRVNEQFF.

CDR3 sequence (DNA): TGTGCCAGCAGCGACCGGGACTACTACAATGAGCAGTTCTTC. Residues: CASSDRDYYNEQFF. This chain uses TRBV7-9 with TRBJ2-1; 7 bases agree with TRBD2. The CDR3 covers 14 residues. The V gene's germline CDR1 is SEHNR and CDR2 FQNEAQ (reference sequence). The ends lost 5 bases at V and 3 bases at J; junction bases unmatched: 4.

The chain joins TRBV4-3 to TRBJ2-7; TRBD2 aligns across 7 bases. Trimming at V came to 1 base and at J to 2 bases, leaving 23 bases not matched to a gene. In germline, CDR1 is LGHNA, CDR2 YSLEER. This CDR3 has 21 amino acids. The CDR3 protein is CASSQARPRVVAGEGPYEQYF. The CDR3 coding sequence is TGCGCCAGCAGCCAAGCTCGACCTAGGGTTGTGGCGGGAGAGGGCCCCTACGAGCAGTACTTC.

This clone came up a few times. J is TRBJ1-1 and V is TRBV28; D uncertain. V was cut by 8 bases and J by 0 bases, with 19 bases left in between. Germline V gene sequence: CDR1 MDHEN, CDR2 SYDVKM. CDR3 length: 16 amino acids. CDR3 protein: CASAPRGGRLNTEAFF. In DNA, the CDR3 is TGTGCCAGCGCCCCTCGAGGAGGGCGCTTGAACACTGAAGCTTTCTTT.

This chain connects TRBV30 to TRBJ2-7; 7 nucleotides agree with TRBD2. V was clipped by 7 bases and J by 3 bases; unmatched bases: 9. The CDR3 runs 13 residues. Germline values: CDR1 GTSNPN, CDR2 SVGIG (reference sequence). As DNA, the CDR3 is TGTGCCTCCATGGGGAGGGAATACTACGAGCAGTACTTC. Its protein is CASMGREYYEQYF.